These T cell receptor beta chains were read from a single sample in a study of T cells in Graves' hyperthyroidism and ophthalmopathy. MiXCR was run by TCRdb on the multiplex PCR reads, yielding one entry per CDR3 protein. The sample yields a few hundred thousand distinct CDR3 sequences, more than 12% seen once. The specimen was blood. The receptors were sampled from a woman aged 40 to 49 with Graves' hyperthyroidism that later progressed to Graves' ophthalmopathy. Each CDR3 is given with its conserved first and last residue. The D gene is left open where the match is weak. The size field is filled for only some rows; it gives once, few, many or a size class.

size: many
D: -
J: TRBJ1-2
V: TRBV5-8
DNA: TGTGCCAGCAGCTTGGGTCCCATGGACAGCCTTACTGACGTGGGTGGCTACACCTTC
CDR3: CASSLGPMDSLTDVGGYTF

size: many
D: TRBD2
J: TRBJ2-3
V: TRBV3-1
DNA: TGTGCCAGCAGCCACTGGACTAGCCCGCAGTATTTT
CDR3: CASSHWTSPQYF

size: many
D: -
J: TRBJ1-6
V: TRBV20-1
DNA: TGCAGTGCTAGAGATCTTAACCCCCAGGGGCATTCACCCCTCCACTTT
CDR3: CSARDLNPQGHSPLHF

size: many
D: -
J: TRBJ2-3
V: TRBV6-5
DNA: TGTGCCAGCAGTTACTCCCCAGGCGGGGCGACAGATACGCAGTATTTT
CDR3: CASSYSPGGATDTQYF

size: few
D: TRBD1
J: TRBJ2-2
V: TRBV5-4
DNA: TGTGCCAGCAGCTTGGGGGACAGGGTGTTGGCCGGGGAGCTGTTTTTT
CDR3: CASSLGDRVLAGELFF

size: many
D: TRBD2
J: TRBJ2-7
V: TRBV6-5
DNA: TGTGCCAGCAGTTACAGGGCTAGCGGAACCTACGAGCAGTACTTC
CDR3: CASSYRASGTYEQYF

size: many
D: -
J: TRBJ2-5
V: TRBV27
DNA: TGTGCCAGCAGTTACCGGGACGGGGGAGAGACCCAGTACTTC
CDR3: CASSYRDGGETQYF

size: many
D: -
J: TRBJ2-5
V: TRBV12-3/TRBV12-4
DNA: TGTGCCAGCGGGGGGGCCGGTCAAGAGACCCAGTACTTC
CDR3: CASGGAGQETQYF

size: many
D: -
J: TRBJ1-1
V: TRBV28
DNA: TGTGCCAGCAGTTTACTCCTGGGAGAAAGGAAAGCTTTCTTT
CDR3: CASSLLLGERKAFF

size: many
D: -
J: TRBJ2-3
V: TRBV20-1
DNA: TGCAGTGCTAGAGACTTGCTAAGGGGAAGCACAGATACGCAGTATTTT
CDR3: CSARDLLRGSTDTQYF

size: few
D: TRBD2
J: TRBJ2-7
V: TRBV19
DNA: TGTGCCAGTAGTATCTCATTAGCGGGAGAAGGGGAGCAGTACTTC
CDR3: CASSISLAGEGEQYF

size: many
D: -
J: TRBJ1-6
V: TRBV18
DNA: TGTGCCAGCTCACCAAACTACAGGAAGAGTAATTCACCCCTCCACTTT
CDR3: CASSPNYRKSNSPLHF

size: -
D: TRBD2
J: TRBJ2-5
V: TRBV12-3/TRBV12-4
DNA: TGTGCCAGCAGTTCGGGACTAGCCCGCCAAGAGACCCAGTACTTC
CDR3: CASSSGLARQETQYF

size: many
D: -
J: TRBJ2-3
V: TRBV18
DNA: TGTGCCAGCTCACCCGGTTCGGATACGCAGTATTTT
CDR3: CASSPGSDTQYF

size: many
D: -
J: TRBJ1-5
V: TRBV2
DNA: TGTGCCAGCAGGAGGGACAACAATCAGCCCCAGCATTTT
CDR3: CASRRDNNQPQHF

size: many
D: -
J: TRBJ2-1
V: TRBV28
DNA: TGTGCCACCGCCGGTTACAATGAGCAGTTCTTC
CDR3: CATAGYNEQFF

size: few
D: -
J: TRBJ1-2
V: TRBV6-2/TRBV6-3
DNA: TGTGCCAGCAGTCCGTCTTGGGGTTATGGCTACACCTTC
CDR3: CASSPSWGYGYTF

size: many
D: -
J: TRBJ1-4
V: TRBV6-1
DNA: TGTGCCAGCAGTGAACTTGTGGGGTTTTATGGAAAACTGTTTTTT
CDR3: CASSELVGFYGKLFF

size: many
D: -
J: TRBJ2-2
V: TRBV29-1
DNA: TGCAGCGCCAGACCGGGACTCGGGACCGGGGAGCTGTTTTTT
CDR3: CSARPGLGTGELFF

size: many
D: -
J: TRBJ2-1
V: TRBV11-2
DNA: TGTGCCAGCAGCCCTCGTCCCTTATTCGGAGAGCAGTTCTTC
CDR3: CASSPRPLFGEQFF

size: many
D: -
J: TRBJ1-4
V: TRBV28
DNA: TGTGCCACCGGGACCTACGAATATGAAAAACTGTTTTTT
CDR3: CATGTYEYEKLFF

size: -
D: TRBD1
J: TRBJ1-3
V: TRBV5-1
DNA: TGCGCCAGCAGCCCAGGGACAGTCGACTCTGGAAACACCATATATTTT
CDR3: CASSPGTVDSGNTIYF

size: once
D: TRBD1
J: TRBJ1-2
V: TRBV11-2
DNA: TGTGCCAGCAGCGTTACTGGACAGGATGGCTACACCTTC
CDR3: CASSVTGQDGYTF

size: many
D: TRBD1
J: TRBJ2-2
V: TRBV11-3
DNA: TGTGCCAGCAGCTCTCATTGGGACAGGGAAAACACCGGGGAGCTGTTTTTT
CDR3: CASSSHWDRENTGELFF

size: many
D: TRBD2
J: TRBJ2-7
V: TRBV28
DNA: TGTGCCAGCAGTTCCACAGGAGAGGCGGGAGGGCTCCACGAGCAGTACTTC
CDR3: CASSSTGEAGGLHEQYF

size: few
D: -
J: TRBJ1-5
V: TRBV10-3
DNA: TGTGCCATCAGTGCAGAGGGGGGCAATCAGCCCCAGCATTTT
CDR3: CAISAEGGNQPQHF

size: many
D: TRBD1
J: TRBJ2-7
V: TRBV13
DNA: TGTGCCAGCAGCACTACGGGACAGGAGGCCTACGAGCAGTACTTC
CDR3: CASSTTGQEAYEQYF

size: medium-sized
D: TRBD1
J: TRBJ2-3
V: TRBV10-3
DNA: TGTGCCATCAGTGGGGGACAGGGAAGCACAGATACGCAGTATTTT
CDR3: CAISGGQGSTDTQYF

size: many
D: -
J: TRBJ1-3
V: TRBV28
DNA: TGTGCCAGCAGTTTAGGCCTGTCATGGGGAAACACCATATATTTT
CDR3: CASSLGLSWGNTIYF

size: few
D: TRBD2
J: TRBJ2-5
V: TRBV19
DNA: TGTGCCAGTAGTAAAGGGGACTACTTGAGGGGGACCCAGTACTTC
CDR3: CASSKGDYLRGTQYF

size: many
D: -
J: TRBJ1-1
V: TRBV3-1
DNA: TGTGCCAGCAGCCATAGCGAGATCCCGGGACTTGAAGCTTTCTTT
CDR3: CASSHSEIPGLEAFF

size: -
D: TRBD1
J: TRBJ2-7
V: TRBV24-1
DNA: TGTGCCACCAGCACGACAGGGGGAATCTACGAGCAGTACTTC
CDR3: CATSTTGGIYEQYF

size: -
D: TRBD1
J: TRBJ1-6
V: TRBV12-3/TRBV12-4
DNA: TGTGCCAGCAGTTACGGGACAGGGGGCATGTCACCCCTCCACTTT
CDR3: CASSYGTGGMSPLHF

size: few
D: -
J: TRBJ1-1
V: TRBV30
DNA: TGTGCCTGGAGCGTAGGGAGGGGAATTCGCACTGAAGCTTTCTTT
CDR3: CAWSVGRGIRTEAFF

size: many
D: -
J: TRBJ2-5
V: TRBV12-3/TRBV12-4
DNA: TGTGCCAGCAATAAGGACAGCCAAGAGACCCAGTACTTC
CDR3: CASNKDSQETQYF

size: -
D: -
J: TRBJ2-1
V: TRBV4-2
DNA: TGTGCCAGCAGCCTAGGCGGGTGCTACTACAATGAGCAGTTCTTC
CDR3: CASSLGGCYYNEQFF

size: few
D: -
J: TRBJ1-5
V: TRBV9
DNA: TGTGCCAGCAGCCGGGGTGGGGGTCGCAATCAGCCCCAGCATTTT
CDR3: CASSRGGGRNQPQHF

size: many
D: -
J: TRBJ1-1
V: TRBV6-1
DNA: TGTGCCAGCAGTTTTGGAGGCGCTGAAGCTTTCTTT
CDR3: CASSFGGAEAFF

size: many
D: -
J: TRBJ2-1
V: TRBV19
DNA: TGTGCCAGTAGTATAGTCCACGGTCAGGGGCCGAGCTCCTACAATGAGCAGTTCTTC
CDR3: CASSIVHGQGPSSYNEQFF

size: few
D: TRBD1
J: TRBJ1-2
V: TRBV20-1
DNA: TGCAGTGTTAACAGGGGACCGAACTATGGCTACACCTTC
CDR3: CSVNRGPNYGYTF

size: many
D: -
J: TRBJ1-5
V: TRBV28
DNA: TGTGCCAGCAGTCGGATTCAAGGGGGAGGGCAGCCCCAGCATTTT
CDR3: CASSRIQGGGQPQHF

size: many
D: -
J: TRBJ1-4
V: TRBV6-1
DNA: TGTGCCAGCAGCCCCCACCCCCTAGCAACTAATGAAAAACTGTTTTTT
CDR3: CASSPHPLATNEKLFF

size: many
D: -
J: TRBJ1-6
V: TRBV2
DNA: TGTGCCAGCAGTGAAGTTCACGGGTCGAATTCACCCCTCCACTTT
CDR3: CASSEVHGSNSPLHF

size: many
D: -
J: TRBJ2-2
V: TRBV12-3/TRBV12-4
DNA: TGTGCCAGCGGTGACCCGAACACCGGGGAGCTGTTTTTT
CDR3: CASGDPNTGELFF

size: many
D: -
J: TRBJ2-2
V: TRBV20-1
DNA: TGCAGTGCTAGAGCCCTTGGCAGGGCGGGCACCGGGGAGCTGTTTTTT
CDR3: CSARALGRAGTGELFF

size: -
D: TRBD2
J: TRBJ2-7
V: TRBV12-3/TRBV12-4
DNA: TGTGCCAGCAGCCCCGGACTAGCGGGAGCTGGCTACGAGCAGTACTTC
CDR3: CASSPGLAGAGYEQYF

size: many
D: -
J: TRBJ1-5
V: TRBV28
DNA: TGTGCCAGCAGCACAGGGTATTGGGACAATCAGCCCCAGCATTTT
CDR3: CASSTGYWDNQPQHF

size: many
D: -
J: TRBJ1-1
V: TRBV19
DNA: TGTGCCAGTAAGATAGACAGGCCCTTCGCTGAAGCTTTCTTT
CDR3: CASKIDRPFAEAFF

size: -
D: -
J: TRBJ2-5
V: TRBV7-2
DNA: TGTGCCAGCAGCTTAACAGGCTATGGGGTTCAAGAGACCCAGTACTTC
CDR3: CASSLTGYGVQETQYF

size: many
D: -
J: TRBJ1-1
V: TRBV18
DNA: TGTGCCAGCTCACAACCGAACACTGAAGCTTTCTTT
CDR3: CASSQPNTEAFF